The source of this T cell receptor (beta chain) is a study of cytomegalovirus exposure and HLA in healthy donors. Study-wide results and caveats: A later analysis showed HLA-associated TCR beta chains outstripping equally common others in clonal expansion.

Use of 60 Vbeta and 13 Jbeta primers characterized the PCR. Sequencing was performed with immunoSEQ multiplex PCR; in TCRdb, only in-frame clones are kept and a portion is missing. The sample has roughly 170,000 clones, approximately 82% seen once. About this clone: The antigen remains unidentified.

From germline, CDR1 is LNHDA and CDR2 SQIVND (reference sequence). The CDR3 totals 12 residues. J gave up 3 bases and V 7 bases, and 1 base lay outside the gene matches. The sequencing input was PBMCs. The source of this sequence is a male donor in good health and CMV-seronegative. V is TRBV19 and J is TRBJ2-7, with TRBD2 matching 9 bases. The CDR3 sequence is CASISGSYEQYF. Written as DNA, the CDR3 is TGTGCCAGTATTAGCGGGAGCTACGAGCAGTACTTC.